This record concerns one T cell receptor beta chain sequence. Trimming took 2 bases from V and 2 from J, leaving 13 bases between them. The germline V gene encodes CDR1 MNHEY and CDR2 SVGAGI. This CDR3 has 16 residues. This sample is drawn from a study of T cell changes during pregnancy in multiple sclerosis. Repertoires were generated with immunoSEQ multiplex PCR, while TCRdb's copy carries only in-frame clones and drops some. The sample gives tens of thousands of clones, around 93% of which show up once; more than 1.5% is in the top ten. V gene TRBV6-5 combines with J gene TRBJ1-5; D remains unclear. This sequence was found in a female donor with multiple sclerosis, enrolled in a pregnancy study. Sequenced here: peripheral blood, sampled after pregnancy. CDR3 protein: CASSYMVSQGNQPQHF. For the CDR3, the DNA is TGTGCCAGCAGTTACATGGTTTCACAAGGCAATCAGCCCCAGCATTTT.